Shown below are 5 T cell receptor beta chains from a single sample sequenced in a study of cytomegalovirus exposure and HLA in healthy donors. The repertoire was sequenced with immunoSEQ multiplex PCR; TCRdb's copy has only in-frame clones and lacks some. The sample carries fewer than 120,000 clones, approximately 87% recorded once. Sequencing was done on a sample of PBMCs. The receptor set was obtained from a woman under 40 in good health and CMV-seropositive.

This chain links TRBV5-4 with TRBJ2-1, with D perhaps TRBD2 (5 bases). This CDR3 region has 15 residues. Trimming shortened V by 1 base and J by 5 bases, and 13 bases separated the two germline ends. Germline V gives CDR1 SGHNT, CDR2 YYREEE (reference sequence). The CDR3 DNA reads TGTGCCAGCAGCTTGTTCGGGATCGGGAACAATGAGCAGTTCTTC. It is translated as CASSLFGIGNNEQFF.

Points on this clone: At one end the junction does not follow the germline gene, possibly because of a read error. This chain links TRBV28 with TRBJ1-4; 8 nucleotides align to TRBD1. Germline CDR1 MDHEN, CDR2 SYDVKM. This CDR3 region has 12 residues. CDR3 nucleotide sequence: TGTGCCAGCAGTTCCTCTGGACAGGGAAGGGGTTTT. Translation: CASSSSGQGRGF.

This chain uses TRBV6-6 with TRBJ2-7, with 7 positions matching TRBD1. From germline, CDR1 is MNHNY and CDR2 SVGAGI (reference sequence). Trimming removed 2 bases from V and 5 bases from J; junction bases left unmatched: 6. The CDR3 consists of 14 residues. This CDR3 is CASSYDRVLNEQYF. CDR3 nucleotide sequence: TGTGCCAGCAGTTACGACAGGGTATTGAACGAGCAGTACTTC.

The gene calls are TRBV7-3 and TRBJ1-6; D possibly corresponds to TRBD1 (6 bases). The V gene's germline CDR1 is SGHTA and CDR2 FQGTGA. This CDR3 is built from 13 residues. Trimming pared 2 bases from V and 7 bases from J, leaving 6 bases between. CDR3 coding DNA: TGTGCCAGCAGCTTAGACAGGAATTCACCCCTCCACTTT. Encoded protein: CASSLDRNSPLHF. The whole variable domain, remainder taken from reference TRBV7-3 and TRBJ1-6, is GAGVSQTPSNKVTEKGKYVELRCDPISGHTALYWYRQSLGQGPEFLIYFQGTGAADDSGLPNDRFFAVRPEGSVSTLKIQRTERGDSAVYLCASSLDRNSPLHFGNGTRLTVT.

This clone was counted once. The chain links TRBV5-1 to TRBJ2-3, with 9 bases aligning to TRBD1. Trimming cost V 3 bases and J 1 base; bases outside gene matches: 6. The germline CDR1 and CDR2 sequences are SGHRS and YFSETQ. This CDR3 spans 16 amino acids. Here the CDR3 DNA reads TGCGCCAGCAGCTGGGATCGGACAGGGGGCACAGATACGCAGTATTTT. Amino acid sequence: CASSWDRTGGTDTQYF.